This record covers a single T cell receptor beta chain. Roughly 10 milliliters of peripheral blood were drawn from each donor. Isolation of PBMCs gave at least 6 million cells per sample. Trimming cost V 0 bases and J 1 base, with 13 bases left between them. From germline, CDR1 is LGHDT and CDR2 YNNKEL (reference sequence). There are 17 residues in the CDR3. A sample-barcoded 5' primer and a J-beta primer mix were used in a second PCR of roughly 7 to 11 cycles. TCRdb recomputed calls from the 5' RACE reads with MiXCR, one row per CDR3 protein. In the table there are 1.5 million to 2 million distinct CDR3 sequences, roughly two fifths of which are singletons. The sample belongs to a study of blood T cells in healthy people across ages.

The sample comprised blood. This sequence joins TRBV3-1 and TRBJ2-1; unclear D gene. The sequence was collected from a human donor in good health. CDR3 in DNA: TGTGCCAGCAGCCAAGATTCGATGCTAATATCCTACAATGAGCAGTTCTTC. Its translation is CASSQDSMLISYNEQFF.